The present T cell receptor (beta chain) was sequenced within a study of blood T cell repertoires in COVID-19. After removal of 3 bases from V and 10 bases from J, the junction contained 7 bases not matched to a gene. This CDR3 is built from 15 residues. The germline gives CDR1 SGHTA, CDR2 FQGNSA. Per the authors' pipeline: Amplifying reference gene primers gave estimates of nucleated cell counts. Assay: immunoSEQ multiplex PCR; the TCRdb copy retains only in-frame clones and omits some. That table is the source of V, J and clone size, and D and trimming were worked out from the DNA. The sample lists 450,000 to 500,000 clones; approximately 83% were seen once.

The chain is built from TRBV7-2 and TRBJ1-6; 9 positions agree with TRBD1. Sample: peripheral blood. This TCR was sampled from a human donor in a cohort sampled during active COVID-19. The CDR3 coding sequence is TGTGCCAGCAGCTTCCGGGACAGGGTAAGGTCACCCCTCCACTTT. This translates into CASSFRDRVRSPLHF.